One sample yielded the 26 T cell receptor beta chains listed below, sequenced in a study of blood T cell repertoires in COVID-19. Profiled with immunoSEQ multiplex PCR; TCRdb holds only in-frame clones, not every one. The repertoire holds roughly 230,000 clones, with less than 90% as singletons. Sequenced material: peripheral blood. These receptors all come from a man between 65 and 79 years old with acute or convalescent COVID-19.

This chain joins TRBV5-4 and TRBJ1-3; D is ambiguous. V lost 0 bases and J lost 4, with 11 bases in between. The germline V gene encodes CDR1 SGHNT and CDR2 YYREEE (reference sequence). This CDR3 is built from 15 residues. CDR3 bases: TGTGCCAGCAGCTTGGACATTACCAGGGGAAACACCATATATTTT. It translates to CASSLDITRGNTIYF.

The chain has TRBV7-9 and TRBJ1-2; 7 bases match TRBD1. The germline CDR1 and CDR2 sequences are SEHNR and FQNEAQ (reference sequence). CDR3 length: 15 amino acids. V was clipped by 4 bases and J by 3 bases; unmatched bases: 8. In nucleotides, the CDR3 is TGTGCCAGCAGCTCACCGGGACAGATGGACTATGGCTACACCTTC. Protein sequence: CASSSPGQMDYGYTF. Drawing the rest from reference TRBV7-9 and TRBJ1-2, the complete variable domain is DTGVSQNPRHKITKRGQNVTFRCDPISEHNRLYWYRQTLGQGPEFLTYFQNEAQLEKSRLLSDRFSAERPKGSFSTLEIQRTEQGDSAMYLCASSSPGQMDYGYTFGSGTRLTVV.

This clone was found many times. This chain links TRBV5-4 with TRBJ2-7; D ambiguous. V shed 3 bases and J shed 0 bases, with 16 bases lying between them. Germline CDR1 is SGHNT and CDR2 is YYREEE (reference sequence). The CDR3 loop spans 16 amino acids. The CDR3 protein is CASSSRDSPSSYEQYF. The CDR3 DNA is TGTGCCAGCAGCTCCCGTGACTCCCCGAGCTCCTACGAGCAGTACTTC. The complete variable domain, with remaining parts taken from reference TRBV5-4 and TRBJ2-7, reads ETGVTQSPTHLIKTRGQQVTLRCSSQSGHNTVSWYQQALGQGPQFIFQYYREEENGRGNFPPRFSGLQFPNYSSELNVNALELDDSALYLCASSSRDSPSSYEQYFGPGTRLTVT.

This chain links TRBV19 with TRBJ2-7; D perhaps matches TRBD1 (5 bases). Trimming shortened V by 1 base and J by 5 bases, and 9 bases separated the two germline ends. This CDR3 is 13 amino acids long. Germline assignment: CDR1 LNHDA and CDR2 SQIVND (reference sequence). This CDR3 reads CASSIVGADEQYF. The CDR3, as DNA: TGTGCCAGTAGTATAGTTGGGGCCGACGAGCAGTACTTC.

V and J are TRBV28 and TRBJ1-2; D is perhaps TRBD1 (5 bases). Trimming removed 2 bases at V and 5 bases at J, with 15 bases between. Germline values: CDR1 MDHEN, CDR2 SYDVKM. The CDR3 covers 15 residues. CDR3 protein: CASSLGGSGLYGYTF. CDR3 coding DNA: TGTGCCAGCAGTTTAGGGGGGTCCGGGCTTTATGGCTACACCTTC.

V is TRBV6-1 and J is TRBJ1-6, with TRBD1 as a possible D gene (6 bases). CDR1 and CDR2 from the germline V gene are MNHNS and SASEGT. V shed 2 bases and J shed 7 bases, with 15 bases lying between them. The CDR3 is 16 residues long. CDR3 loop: CASSERGGRANSPLHF. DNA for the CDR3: TGTGCCAGCAGTGAAAGAGGGGGACGGGCAAATTCACCCCTCCACTTT.

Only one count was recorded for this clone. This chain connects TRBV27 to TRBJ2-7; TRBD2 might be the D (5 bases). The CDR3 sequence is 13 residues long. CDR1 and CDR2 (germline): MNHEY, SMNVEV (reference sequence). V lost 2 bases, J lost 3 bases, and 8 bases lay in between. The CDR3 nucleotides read TGTGCCAGCAGTTTAATTCGGGGCTACGAGCAGTACTTC. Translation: CASSLIRGYEQYF.

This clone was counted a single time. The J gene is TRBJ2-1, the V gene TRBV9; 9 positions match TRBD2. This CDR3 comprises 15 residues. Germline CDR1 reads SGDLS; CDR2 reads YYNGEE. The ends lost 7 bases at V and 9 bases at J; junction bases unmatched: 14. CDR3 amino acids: CASAPPASGKGEQFF. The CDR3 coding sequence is TGTGCCAGCGCTCCCCCGGCTAGCGGGAAGGGTGAGCAGTTCTTC.

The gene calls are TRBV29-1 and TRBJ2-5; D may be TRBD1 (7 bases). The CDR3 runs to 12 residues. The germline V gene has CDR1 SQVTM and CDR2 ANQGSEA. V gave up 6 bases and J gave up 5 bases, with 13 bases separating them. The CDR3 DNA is TGCAGCGTCGGACAGGCGGGGGAGACCCAGTACTTC. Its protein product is CSVGQAGETQYF.

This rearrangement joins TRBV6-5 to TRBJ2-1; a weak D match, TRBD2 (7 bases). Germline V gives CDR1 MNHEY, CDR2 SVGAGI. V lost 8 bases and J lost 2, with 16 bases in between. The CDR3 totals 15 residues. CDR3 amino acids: CASSLGRGAYNEQFF. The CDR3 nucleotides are TGTGCCAGCTCCTTAGGGAGGGGGGCCTACAATGAGCAGTTCTTC.

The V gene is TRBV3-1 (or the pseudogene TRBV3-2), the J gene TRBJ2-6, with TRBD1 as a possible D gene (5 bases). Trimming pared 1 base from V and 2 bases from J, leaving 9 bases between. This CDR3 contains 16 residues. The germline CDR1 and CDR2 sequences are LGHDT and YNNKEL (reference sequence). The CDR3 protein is CASSQVSTAGANVLTF. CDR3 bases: TGTGCCAGCAGCCAAGTGTCGACAGCTGGGGCCAACGTCCTGACTTTC.

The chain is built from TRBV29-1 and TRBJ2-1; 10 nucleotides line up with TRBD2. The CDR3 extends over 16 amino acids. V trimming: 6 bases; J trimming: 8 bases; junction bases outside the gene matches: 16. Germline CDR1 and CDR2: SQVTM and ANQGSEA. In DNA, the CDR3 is TGCAGCGTCGCCCCCCTCACTAGCGGGGACCCCGATGAGCAGTTCTTC. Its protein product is CSVAPLTSGDPDEQFF.

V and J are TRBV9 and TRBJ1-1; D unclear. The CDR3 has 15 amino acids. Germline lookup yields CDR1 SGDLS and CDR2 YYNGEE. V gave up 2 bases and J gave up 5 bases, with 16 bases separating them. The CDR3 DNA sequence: TGTGCCAGCAGCGTCATGACCGGGATGGGGACTGAAGCTTTCTTT. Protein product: CASSVMTGMGTEAFF.

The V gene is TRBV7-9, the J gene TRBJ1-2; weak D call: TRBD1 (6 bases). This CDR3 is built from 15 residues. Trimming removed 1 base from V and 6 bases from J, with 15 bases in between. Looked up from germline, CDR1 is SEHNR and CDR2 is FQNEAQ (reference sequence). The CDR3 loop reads CASSLGQVVGNGYTF. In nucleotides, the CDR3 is TGTGCCAGCAGCTTAGGACAGGTCGTCGGGAATGGCTACACCTTC. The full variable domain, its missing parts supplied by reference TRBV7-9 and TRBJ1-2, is DTGVSQNPRHKITKRGQNVTFRCDPISEHNRLYWYRQTLGQGPEFLTYFQNEAQLEKSRLLSDRFSAERPKGSFSTLEIQRTEQGDSAMYLCASSLGQVVGNGYTFGSGTRLTVV.

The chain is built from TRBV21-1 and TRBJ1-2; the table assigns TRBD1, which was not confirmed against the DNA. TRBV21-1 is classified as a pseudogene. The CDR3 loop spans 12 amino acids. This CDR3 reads CASSKNRFGYTF. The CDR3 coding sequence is TGTGCCAGCAGCAAAAACAGGTTCGGCTACACCTTC.

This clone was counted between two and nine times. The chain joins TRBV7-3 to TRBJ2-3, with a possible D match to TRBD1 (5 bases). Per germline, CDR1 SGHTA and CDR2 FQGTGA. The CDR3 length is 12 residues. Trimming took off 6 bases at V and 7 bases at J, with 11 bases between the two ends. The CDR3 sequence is CASSLDRNTQYF. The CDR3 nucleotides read TGTGCCAGCAGTCTCGACAGAAATACGCAGTATTTT. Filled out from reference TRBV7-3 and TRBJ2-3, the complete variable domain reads GAGVSQTPSNKVTEKGKYVELRCDPISGHTALYWYRQSLGQGPEFLIYFQGTGAADDSGLPNDRFFAVRPEGSVSTLKIQRTERGDSAVYLCASSLDRNTQYFGPGTRLTVL.

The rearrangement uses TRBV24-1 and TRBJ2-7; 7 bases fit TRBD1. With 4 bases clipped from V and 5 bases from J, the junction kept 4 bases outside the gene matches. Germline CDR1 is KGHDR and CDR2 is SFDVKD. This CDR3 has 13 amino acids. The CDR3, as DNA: TGTGCCACCAGTGAAGGGGGCGTGAACGAGCAGTACTTC. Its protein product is CATSEGGVNEQYF.

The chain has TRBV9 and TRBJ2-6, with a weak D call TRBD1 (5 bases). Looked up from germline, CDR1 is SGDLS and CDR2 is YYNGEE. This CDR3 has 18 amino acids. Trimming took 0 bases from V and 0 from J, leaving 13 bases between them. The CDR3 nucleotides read TGTGCCAGCAGCGTAGGCGCAGGGATCTCCTCTGGGGCCAACGTCCTGACTTTC. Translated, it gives CASSVGAGISSGANVLTF.

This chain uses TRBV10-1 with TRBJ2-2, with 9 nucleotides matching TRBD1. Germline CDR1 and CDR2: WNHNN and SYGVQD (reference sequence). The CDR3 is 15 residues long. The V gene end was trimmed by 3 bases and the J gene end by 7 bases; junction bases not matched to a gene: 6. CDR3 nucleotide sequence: TGCGCCAGCAGTGATTGGACAGGGGTTGACGGGGAGCTGTTTTTT. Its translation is CASSDWTGVDGELFF.

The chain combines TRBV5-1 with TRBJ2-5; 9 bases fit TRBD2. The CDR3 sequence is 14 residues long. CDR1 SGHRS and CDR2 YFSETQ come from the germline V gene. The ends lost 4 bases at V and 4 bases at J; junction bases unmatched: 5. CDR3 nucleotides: TGCGCCAGCAGCCTGATGGGACTAGCAGAGACCCAGTACTTC. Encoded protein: CASSLMGLAETQYF.

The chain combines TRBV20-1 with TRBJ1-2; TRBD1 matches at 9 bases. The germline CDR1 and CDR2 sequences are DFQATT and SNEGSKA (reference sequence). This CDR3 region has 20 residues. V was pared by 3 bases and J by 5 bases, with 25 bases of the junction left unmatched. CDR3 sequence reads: CSASRFLGLGQGRFEYGYTF. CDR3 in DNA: TGCAGTGCTAGTCGGTTTCTCGGTCTGGGACAGGGCCGGTTCGAATATGGCTACACCTTC.

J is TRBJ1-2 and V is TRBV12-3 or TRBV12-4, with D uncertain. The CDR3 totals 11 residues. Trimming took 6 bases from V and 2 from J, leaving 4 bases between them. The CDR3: CASSPNYGYTF. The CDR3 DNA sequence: TGTGCCAGCAGCCCGAACTATGGCTACACCTTC.

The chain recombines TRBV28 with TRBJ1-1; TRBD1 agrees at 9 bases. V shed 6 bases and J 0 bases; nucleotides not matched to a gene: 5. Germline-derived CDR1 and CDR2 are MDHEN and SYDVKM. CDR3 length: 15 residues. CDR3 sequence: CASSRRTGVNTEAFF. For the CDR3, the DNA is TGTGCCAGCAGCCGAAGGACAGGGGTGAACACTGAAGCTTTCTTT.

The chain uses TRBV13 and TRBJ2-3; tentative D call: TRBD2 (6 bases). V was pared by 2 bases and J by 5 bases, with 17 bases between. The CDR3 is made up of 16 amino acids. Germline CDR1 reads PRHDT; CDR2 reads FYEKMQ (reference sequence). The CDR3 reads CASSLSLAREVDTQYF. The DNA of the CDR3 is TGTGCCAGCAGCTTATCCCTGGCCAGGGAGGTAGATACGCAGTATTTT.

This CDR3 reads CASSATGTSHGLFF. CDR3 DNA sequence: TGTGCCAGCAGCGCGACAGGGACCTCTCACGGACTGTTTTTT. The J gene is TRBJ1-4, the V gene TRBV7-8, with 7 nucleotides matching TRBD1. Germline V gene data show CDR1 as SGHVS and CDR2 as FQNEAQ. This CDR3 region has 14 residues. After removal of 5 bases from V and 13 bases from J, the junction contained 13 bases not matched to a gene.

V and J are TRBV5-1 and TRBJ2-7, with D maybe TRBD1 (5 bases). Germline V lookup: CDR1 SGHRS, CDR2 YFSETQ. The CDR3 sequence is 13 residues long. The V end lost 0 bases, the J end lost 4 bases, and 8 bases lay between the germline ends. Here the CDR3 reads CASSLEAGYEQYF. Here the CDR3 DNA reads TGCGCCAGCAGCTTGGAGGCAGGGTACGAGCAGTACTTC.